Following are 29 T cell receptor beta chains from one sample sequenced in a study of T cells expressing NK-cell markers. With the 5' RACE reads reprocessed, TCRdb shows one record per CDR3 protein and no DNA. This listing includes a few hundred thousand distinct CDR3 sequences. The specimen sequenced was blood T cells: a sorted CD56 or NKG2C T cell subset, CD4+ or CD8+ T cells, or bulk PBMC T cells (not recorded which). The receptors here all came from a woman aged 50 to 60 in good health.

The chain carries TRBV7-9 and TRBJ2-3; TCRdb names TRBD1, which stays unverified in the absence of DNA. This CDR3 contains 15 residues. Germline CDR1 and CDR2: SEHNR and FQNEAQ (reference sequence). CDR3 in amino acids: CASSHIAGSTDTQYF.

V is TRBV7-9 and J is TRBJ1-4. CDR1 is SEHNR, CDR2 FQNEAQ, per germline (reference sequence). CDR3 length: 14 amino acids. This CDR3 reads CASAAGGSNEKLFF. Supplemented by reference TRBV7-9 and TRBJ1-4, the full variable domain reads DTGVSQNPRHKITKRGQNVTFRCDPISEHNRLYWYRQTLGQGPEFLTYFQNEAQLEKSRLLSDRFSAERPKGSFSTLEIQRTEQGDSAMYLCASAAGGSNEKLFFGSGTQLSVL.

This CDR3 is CASSLEAGTYNEQFF. The chain has TRBV5-1 and TRBJ2-1; TCRdb's assignment of TRBD2 cannot be checked, as there is no DNA. Germline V CDR1 and CDR2: SGHRS, YFSETQ. The CDR3 spans 15 residues.

The chain carries TRBV29-1 and TRBJ2-5; TCRdb's assignment of TRBD2 cannot be checked, as there is no DNA. Germline V lookup: CDR1 SQVTM, CDR2 ANQGSEA. The CDR3 covers 13 residues. The CDR3 is CSVALLAGETQYF.

The CDR3 sequence is CASSRGRGSYNEQFF. The chain is built from TRBV30 and TRBJ2-1; the TCRdb call, TRBD1, lacks DNA for checking. Germline V gene sequence: CDR1 GTSNPN, CDR2 SVGIG (reference sequence). The CDR3 covers 15 residues.

The genes are TRBV3-1 and TRBJ2-5. Germline V gives CDR1 LGHDT, CDR2 YNNKEL (reference sequence). The length of the CDR3 is 12 residues. The CDR3: CASSPREETQYF.

The rearrangement joins TRBV24-1 to TRBJ2-5; TCRdb calls TRBD1, which cannot be checked without DNA. Germline values: CDR1 KGHDR, CDR2 SFDVKD. CDR3 size: 15 residues. The chain's CDR3 is CATSDLRGGQETQYF.

The rearrangement links TRBV20-1 to TRBJ2-7. Germline-derived CDR1 and CDR2 are DFQATT and SNEGSKA (reference sequence). The CDR3 runs to 14 residues. CDR3 region: CSAHRGGLSYEQYF.

The CDR3 here is CASTNWGEPNEKLFF. The J gene is TRBJ1-4, the V gene TRBV12-3 or TRBV12-4. The CDR3 loop spans 15 amino acids.

This chain connects TRBV5-1 to TRBJ2-1; TCRdb's D call, TRBD2, is unchecked because there is no DNA. The germline CDR1 and CDR2 sequences are SGHRS and YFSETQ. CDR3 length: 15 residues. CDR3 loop: CASSLLGLAGNQQFF.

This chain connects TRBV29-1 to TRBJ1-1; TCRdb selects TRBD1, and the lack of DNA leaves this call unchecked. Per germline, CDR1 SQVTM and CDR2 ANQGSEA. This CDR3 is built from 14 residues. The CDR3: CSVELSGAGTEAFF.

The rearrangement uses TRBV9 and TRBJ2-5; TCRdb reports TRBD2, a call that lacks DNA to check it against. The germline V gene has CDR1 SGDLS and CDR2 YYNGEE. The CDR3 is 19 amino acids. The CDR3 is CASSAASGTSRTYQETQYF.

The rearrangement joins TRBV3-1 to TRBJ2-1; TCRdb returns TRBD2, unconfirmable since there is no DNA. The CDR3 extends over 14 amino acids. Germline CDR1 and CDR2: LGHDT and YNNKEL (reference sequence). This chain's CDR3 is CASSATSVLSEQFF.

The J gene is TRBJ2-1, the V gene TRBV11-3; TCRdb's D call, TRBD1, is unchecked because there is no DNA. The CDR3 spans 13 residues. Germline V gives CDR1 SGHNT, CDR2 YENEEA. This CDR3 is CASSGHRGNEQFF. Full variable domain (outside the CDR3, taken from reference TRBV11-3 and TRBJ2-1): EAGVVQSPRYKIIEKKQPVAFWCNPISGHNTLYWYLQNLGQGPELLIRYENEEAVDDSQLPKDRFSAERLKGVDSTLKIQPAELGDSAVYLCASSGHRGNEQFFGPGTRLTVL.

The V call is TRBV12-3 or TRBV12-4, the J call TRBJ1-2. The CDR3 length is 12 residues. CDR3 amino acids: CAVGRGLYGYTF.

The rearrangement joins TRBV29-1 to TRBJ1-1; TCRdb names TRBD1, which stays unverified in the absence of DNA. Looked up from germline, CDR1 is SQVTM and CDR2 is ANQGSEA. There are 12 residues in the CDR3. CDR3 in amino acids: CSEKGGRTEAFF.

The V and J genes are TRBV19 and TRBJ1-5. The germline V gene encodes CDR1 LNHDA and CDR2 SQIVND (reference sequence). The CDR3 runs to 13 residues. The CDR3 spells CASSGTTNQPQHF.

The genes are TRBV5-1 and TRBJ1-1; TCRdb's D call, TRBD1, is unchecked because there is no DNA. The germline V gene encodes CDR1 SGHRS and CDR2 YFSETQ. The CDR3 totals 17 residues. CDR3 amino acids: CASSLGGMPTGFTEAFF. Variable domain in full (rest from reference TRBV5-1 and TRBJ1-1): KAGVTQTPRYLIKTRGQQVTLSCSPISGHRSVSWYQQTPGQGLQFLFEYFSETQRNKGNFPGRFSGRQFSNSRSEMNVSTLELGDSALYLCASSLGGMPTGFTEAFFGQGTRLTVV.

This chain joins TRBV6-1 and TRBJ1-2; TCRdb names TRBD1, which stays unverified in the absence of DNA. This CDR3 has 15 amino acids. Germline V gene data show CDR1 as MNHNS and CDR2 as SASEGT. The CDR3 sequence: CASSENTGTVYGYTF.

The V call is TRBV10-1, the J call TRBJ1-1; TCRdb reports TRBD1, a call that lacks DNA to check it against. The CDR3 sequence is 15 residues long. The germline V gene encodes CDR1 WNHNN and CDR2 SYGVQD (reference sequence). The CDR3 here is CASSETGTANTEAFF.

The V and J genes are TRBV19 and TRBJ2-3. The CDR3 sequence is 14 residues long. CDR1 LNHDA and CDR2 SQIVND come from the germline V gene (reference sequence). The CDR3: CASSLAISTDTQYF.

The rearrangement uses TRBV5-1 and TRBJ2-1; TCRdb picks TRBD2, but there is no DNA to check that call. This CDR3 contains 16 residues. CDR1 and CDR2 from the germline V gene are SGHRS and YFSETQ. CDR3 sequence reads: CASSWVSGRVINEQFF.

The rearrangement joins TRBV24-1 to TRBJ2-1; TCRdb indicates TRBD2, and absent DNA this call remains unverified. Germline lookup yields CDR1 KGHDR and CDR2 SFDVKD. The CDR3 covers 17 residues. CDR3 loop: CATSDPSGRGGSNEQFF.

The rearrangement joins TRBV4-1 to TRBJ1-1. Germline loops: CDR1 MGHRA, CDR2 YSYEKL. The CDR3 is 15 residues long. The CDR3 protein is CASSQDGTGGLKAFF.

This rearrangement joins TRBV5-1 to TRBJ2-3; the TCRdb call, TRBD1, lacks DNA for checking. CDR1 and CDR2 (germline): SGHRS, YFSETQ. CDR3 length: 14 residues. This CDR3 is CASSPGHQTDTQYF.

The rearrangement joins TRBV12-3 or TRBV12-4 to TRBJ1-1; TCRdb's D call, TRBD1, is unchecked because there is no DNA. The CDR3 is made up of 13 amino acids. The CDR3: CASSPLRGGGAFF.

V gene TRBV7-2 combines with J gene TRBJ2-6. The CDR3 runs 16 residues. The V gene's germline CDR1 is SGHTA and CDR2 FQGNSA. The CDR3 sequence is CASSPTTGPGANVLTF. The whole variable domain, remainder taken from reference TRBV7-2 and TRBJ2-6, is GAGVSQSPSNKVTEKGKDVELRCDPISGHTALYWYRQSLGQGLEFLIYFQGNSAPDKSGLPSDRFSAERTGGSVSTLTIQRTQQEDSAVYLCASSPTTGPGANVLTFGAGSRLTVL.

V is TRBV2 and J is TRBJ1-1. Germline CDR1 is SNHLY and CDR2 is FYNNEI. The CDR3 has 14 amino acids. The CDR3 here is CASSEVRASPEAFF.

The chain joins TRBV7-9 to TRBJ2-1; TCRdb indicates TRBD2, and absent DNA this call remains unverified. The CDR3 is 14 residues long. Germline CDR1 and CDR2: SEHNR and FQNEAQ (reference sequence). This CDR3 is CASSWGLAEFEQFF. Looking up the rest from reference TRBV7-9 and TRBJ2-1 gives the full variable domain: DTGVSQNPRHKITKRGQNVTFRCDPISEHNRLYWYRQTLGQGPEFLTYFQNEAQLEKSRLLSDRFSAERPKGSFSTLEIQRTEQGDSAMYLCASSWGLAEFEQFFGPGTRLTVL.